This TCR beta chain was sequenced during a study of T-cell reconstitution after alpha-beta-depleted transplantation in children. The CDR3 has 17 amino acids. V gave up 1 base and J gave up 6 bases, with 22 bases separating them. Unique molecular identifiers featured in how the TCRbeta library was prepared. TCRdb independently ran MiXCR on the PCR reads; one entry per CDR3 protein. The sample shows some 490,000 distinct CDR3 sequences, under 15% of them seen only once. This clonotype was observed a few times. This sequence was found in a human donor who donated a stem cell graft to a child with combined immunodeficiency. Sequences were derived from PBMCs from the stem cell graft donor, sampled from the stem cell graft. The chain links TRBV12-3 or TRBV12-4 to TRBJ2-7; D perhaps matches TRBD2 (6 bases). CDR3 protein: CASSLGAGLSLGGEQYF. Here the CDR3 DNA reads TGTGCCAGCAGTTTAGGGGCAGGTTTGTCCCTGGGGGGCGAGCAGTACTTC.